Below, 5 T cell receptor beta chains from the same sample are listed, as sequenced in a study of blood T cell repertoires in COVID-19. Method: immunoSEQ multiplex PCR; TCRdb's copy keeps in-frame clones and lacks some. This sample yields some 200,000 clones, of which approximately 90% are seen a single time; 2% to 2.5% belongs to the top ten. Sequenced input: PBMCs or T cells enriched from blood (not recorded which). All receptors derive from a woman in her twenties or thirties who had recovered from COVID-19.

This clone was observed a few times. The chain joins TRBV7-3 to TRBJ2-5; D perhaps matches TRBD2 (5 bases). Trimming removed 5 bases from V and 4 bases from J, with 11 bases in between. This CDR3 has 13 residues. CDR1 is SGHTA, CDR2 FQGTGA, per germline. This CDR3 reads CASSPEGRETQYF. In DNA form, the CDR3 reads TGTGCCAGCAGCCCAGAGGGTCGAGAGACCCAGTACTTC.

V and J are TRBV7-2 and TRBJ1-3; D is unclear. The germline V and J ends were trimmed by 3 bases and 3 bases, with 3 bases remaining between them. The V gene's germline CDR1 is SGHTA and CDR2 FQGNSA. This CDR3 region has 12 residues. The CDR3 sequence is CASSFYGNTIYF. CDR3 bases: TGTGCCAGCAGCTTCTATGGAAACACCATATATTTT. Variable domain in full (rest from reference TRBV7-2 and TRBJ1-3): GAGVSQSPSNKVTEKGKDVELRCDPISGHTALYWYRQSLGQGLEFLIYFQGNSAPDKSGLPSDRFSAERTGGSVSTLTIQRTQQEDSAVYLCASSFYGNTIYFGEGSWLTVV.

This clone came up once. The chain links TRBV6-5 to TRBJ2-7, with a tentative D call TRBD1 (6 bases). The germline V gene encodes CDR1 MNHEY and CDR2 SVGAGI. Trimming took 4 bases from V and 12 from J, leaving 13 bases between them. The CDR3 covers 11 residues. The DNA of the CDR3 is TGTGCCAGCAGTTCGCCCCCGACAGGGTACTTC. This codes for CASSSPPTGYF.

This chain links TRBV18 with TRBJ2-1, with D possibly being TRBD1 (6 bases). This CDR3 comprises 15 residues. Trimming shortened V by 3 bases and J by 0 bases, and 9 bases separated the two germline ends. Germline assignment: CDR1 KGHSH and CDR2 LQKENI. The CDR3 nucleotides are TGTGCCAGCTCACCGAGGGGGACCTCCTACAATGAGCAGTTCTTC. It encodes CASSPRGTSYNEQFF.

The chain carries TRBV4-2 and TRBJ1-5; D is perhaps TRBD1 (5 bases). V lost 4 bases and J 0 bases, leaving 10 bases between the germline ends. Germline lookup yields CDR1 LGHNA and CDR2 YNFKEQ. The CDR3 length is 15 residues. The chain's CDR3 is CASSPTVDSNQPQHF. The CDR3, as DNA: TGTGCCAGCAGCCCGACAGTAGATAGCAATCAGCCCCAGCATTTT.